This passage covers 3 T cell receptor beta chains from one sample sequenced in a study of T cells in localized non-small cell lung cancer. Clones were read by immunoSEQ multiplex PCR, and TCRdb kept only the in-frame ones, dropping some. Among 70,000 to 100,000 clones listed, approximately 80% were seen once. The source was peripheral blood, collected before any cancer treatment. The receptors derive from a female donor aged 60 or older with stage I lung adenocarcinoma.

The V and J genes are TRBV9 and TRBJ1-2; 10 nucleotides match TRBD1. The CDR3 has 18 residues. Germline CDR1 SGDLS, CDR2 YYNGEE. With 3 bases clipped from V and 0 bases from J, the junction kept 11 bases outside the gene matches. The CDR3 DNA is TGTGCCAGCAGCGAGGGACCGGGACAGGGGAATTCTAACTATGGCTACACCTTC. As protein: CASSEGPGQGNSNYGYTF. The variable domain in full, completed from reference TRBV9 and TRBJ1-2, reads DSGVTQTPKHLITATGQRVTLRCSPRSGDLSVYWYQQSLDQGLQFLIQYYNGEERAKGNILERFSAQQFPDLHSELNLSSLELGDSALYFCASSEGPGQGNSNYGYTFGSGTRLTVV.

The genes are TRBV5-5 and TRBJ2-2; D is perhaps TRBD1 (5 bases). This CDR3 region has 14 residues. Trimming cost V 2 bases and J 6 bases, with 11 bases left between them. The germline gives CDR1 SGHKS, CDR2 YYEKEE (reference sequence). CDR3 DNA: TGTGCCAGCAGCTTTGGGGCGACCGCCGGGGAGCTGTTTTTT. Encoded protein: CASSFGATAGELFF.

The chain combines TRBV28 with TRBJ1-2; D is ambiguous. The CDR3 is 12 amino acids. V lost 7 bases to trimming and J lost 2 bases, with 8 bases between them. Germline V gene sequence: CDR1 MDHEN, CDR2 SYDVKM. In DNA, the CDR3 is TGTGCCAGCAACTCCCGGAACTATGGCTACACCTTC. Translating gives CASNSRNYGYTF.